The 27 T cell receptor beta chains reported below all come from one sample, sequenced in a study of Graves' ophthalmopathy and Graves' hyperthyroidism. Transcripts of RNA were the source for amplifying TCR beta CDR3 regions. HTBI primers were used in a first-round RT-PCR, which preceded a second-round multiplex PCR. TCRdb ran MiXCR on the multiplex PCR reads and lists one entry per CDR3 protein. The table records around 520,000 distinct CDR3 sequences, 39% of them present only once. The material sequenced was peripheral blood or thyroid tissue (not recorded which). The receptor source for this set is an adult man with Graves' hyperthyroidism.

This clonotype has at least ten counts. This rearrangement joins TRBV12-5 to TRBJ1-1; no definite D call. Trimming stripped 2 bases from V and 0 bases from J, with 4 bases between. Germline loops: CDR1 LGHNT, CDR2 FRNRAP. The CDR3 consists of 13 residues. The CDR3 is CASGLNMNTEAFF. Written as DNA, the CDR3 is TGTGCTAGTGGTTTGAACATGAACACTGAAGCTTTCTTT.

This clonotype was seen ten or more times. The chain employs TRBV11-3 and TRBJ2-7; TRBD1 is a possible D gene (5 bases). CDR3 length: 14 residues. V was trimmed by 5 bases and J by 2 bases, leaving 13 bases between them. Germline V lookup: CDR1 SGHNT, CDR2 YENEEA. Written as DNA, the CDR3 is TGTGCCAGCAGCCCCGACAGTGGGACCTACGAGCAGTACTTC. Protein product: CASSPDSGTYEQYF.

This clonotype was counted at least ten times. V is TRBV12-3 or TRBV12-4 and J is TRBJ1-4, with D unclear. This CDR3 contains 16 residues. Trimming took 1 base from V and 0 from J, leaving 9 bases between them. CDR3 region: CASSLGQAATNEKLFF. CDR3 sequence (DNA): TGTGCCAGCAGTTTAGGTCAGGCGGCAACTAATGAAAAACTGTTTTTT.

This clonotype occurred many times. The CDR3 DNA reads TGTGCCAGCAGCTTATATCTCCGGGACGCACCTCCTAACGAGCAGTACTTC. It codes for CASSLYLRDAPPNEQYF. The gene calls are TRBV7-8 and TRBJ2-7, with D tentatively TRBD1 or TRBD2 (5 bases each). The ends were cut back, 2 bases at V and 5 bases at J, with 22 bases in the middle. The CDR3 length is 17 residues. Looked up from germline, CDR1 is SGHVS and CDR2 is FQNEAQ.

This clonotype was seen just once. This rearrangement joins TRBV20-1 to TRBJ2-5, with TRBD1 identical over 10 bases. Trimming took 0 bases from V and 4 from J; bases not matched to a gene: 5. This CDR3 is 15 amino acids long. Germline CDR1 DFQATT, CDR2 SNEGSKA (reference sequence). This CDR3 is CSARDRGQGSETQYF. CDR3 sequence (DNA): TGCAGTGCTAGAGATCGGGGACAGGGGTCAGAGACCCAGTACTTC.

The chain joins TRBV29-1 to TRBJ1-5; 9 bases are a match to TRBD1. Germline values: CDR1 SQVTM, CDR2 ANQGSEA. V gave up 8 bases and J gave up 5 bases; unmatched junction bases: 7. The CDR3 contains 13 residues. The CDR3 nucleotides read TGCAGCTTAGGGGGACAGGGAGATCAGCCCCAGCATTTT. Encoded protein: CSLGGQGDQPQHF.

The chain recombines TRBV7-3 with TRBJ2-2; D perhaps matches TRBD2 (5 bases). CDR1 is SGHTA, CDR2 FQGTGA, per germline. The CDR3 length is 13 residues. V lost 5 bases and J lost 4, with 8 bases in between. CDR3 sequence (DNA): TGTGCCAGCAGCGCGAGGGTCACCGGGGAGCTGTTTTTT. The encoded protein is CASSARVTGELFF.

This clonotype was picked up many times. The CDR3 DNA reads TGTGCCAGCAGTTTGTCGAAGCGGACCTACGAGCAGTACTTC. Translation gives CASSLSKRTYEQYF. This sequence joins TRBV12-3 or TRBV12-4 and TRBJ2-7, with a tentative D call TRBD2 (5 bases). The CDR3 contains 14 residues. The ends were cut back, 3 bases at V and 2 bases at J, with 11 bases in the middle.

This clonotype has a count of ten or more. The CDR3 DNA follows: TGTGCCACCAGTGAAGGGACAGAGATACAAGAGACCCAGTACTTC. Protein sequence: CATSEGTEIQETQYF. The J gene is TRBJ2-5, the V gene TRBV24-1; 7 bases agree with TRBD1. J lost 2 bases, V lost 4 bases, and 6 bases had no gene match. The CDR3 loop spans 15 amino acids. Germline CDR1 is KGHDR and CDR2 is SFDVKD.

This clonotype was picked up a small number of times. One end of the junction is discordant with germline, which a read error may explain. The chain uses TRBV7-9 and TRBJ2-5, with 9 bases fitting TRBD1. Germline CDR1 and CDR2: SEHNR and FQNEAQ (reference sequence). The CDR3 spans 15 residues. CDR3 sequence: CASSEDRGGRGTQYF. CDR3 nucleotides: TGCGCCAGCAGCGAGGACAGGGGAGGTCGGGGGACCCAGTACTTC.

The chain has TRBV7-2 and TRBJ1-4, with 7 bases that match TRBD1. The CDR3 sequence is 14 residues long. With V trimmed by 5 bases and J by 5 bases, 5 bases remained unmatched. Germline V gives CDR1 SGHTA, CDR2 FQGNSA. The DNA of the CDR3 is TGTGCCAGCAGCCAGGAGGACAGGAATGAAAAACTGTTTTTT. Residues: CASSQEDRNEKLFF. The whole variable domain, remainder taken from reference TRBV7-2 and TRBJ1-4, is GAGVSQSPSNKVTEKGKDVELRCDPISGHTALYWYRQSLGQGLEFLIYFQGNSAPDKSGLPSDRFSAERTGGSVSTLTIQRTQQEDSAVYLCASSQEDRNEKLFFGSGTQLSVL.

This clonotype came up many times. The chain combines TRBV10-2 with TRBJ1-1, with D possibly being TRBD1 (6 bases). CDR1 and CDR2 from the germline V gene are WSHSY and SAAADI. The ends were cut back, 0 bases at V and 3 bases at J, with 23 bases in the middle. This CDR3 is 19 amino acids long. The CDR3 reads CASSESRGIRANRDTEAFF. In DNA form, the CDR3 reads TGCGCCAGCAGTGAGTCGAGGGGGATTAGGGCTAATCGTGACACTGAAGCTTTCTTT.

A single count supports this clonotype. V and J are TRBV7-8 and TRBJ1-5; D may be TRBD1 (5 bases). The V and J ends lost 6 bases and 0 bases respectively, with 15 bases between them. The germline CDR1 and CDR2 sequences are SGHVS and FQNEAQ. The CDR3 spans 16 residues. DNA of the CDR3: TGTGCCAGCAGTGGCTTCTTCGGGGGTAGCAATCAGCCCCAGCATTTT. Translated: CASSGFFGGSNQPQHF.

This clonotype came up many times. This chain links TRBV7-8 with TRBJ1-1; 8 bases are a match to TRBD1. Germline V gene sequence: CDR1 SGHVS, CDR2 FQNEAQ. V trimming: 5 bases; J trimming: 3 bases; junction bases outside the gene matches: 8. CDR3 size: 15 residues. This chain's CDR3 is CASSLQGGLDTEAFF. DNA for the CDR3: TGTGCCAGCAGCCTACAGGGGGGTCTCGACACTGAAGCTTTCTTT.

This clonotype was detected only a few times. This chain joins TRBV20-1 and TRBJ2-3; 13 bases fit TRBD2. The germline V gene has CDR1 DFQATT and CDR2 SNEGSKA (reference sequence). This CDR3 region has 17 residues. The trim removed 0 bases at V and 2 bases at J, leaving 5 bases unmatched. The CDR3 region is CSARDWGLAGPTDTQYF. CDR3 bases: TGCAGTGCTAGAGATTGGGGACTAGCGGGACCCACAGATACGCAGTATTTT.

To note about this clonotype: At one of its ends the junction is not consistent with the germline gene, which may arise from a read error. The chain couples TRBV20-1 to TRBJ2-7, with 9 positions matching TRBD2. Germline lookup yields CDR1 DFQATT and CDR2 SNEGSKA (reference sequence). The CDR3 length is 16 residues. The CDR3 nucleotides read TGCGGTGCTAGTGCGGGAGGGAGAGGGGATCCTTACGAGCAGTACTTC. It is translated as CGASAGGRGDPYEQYF.

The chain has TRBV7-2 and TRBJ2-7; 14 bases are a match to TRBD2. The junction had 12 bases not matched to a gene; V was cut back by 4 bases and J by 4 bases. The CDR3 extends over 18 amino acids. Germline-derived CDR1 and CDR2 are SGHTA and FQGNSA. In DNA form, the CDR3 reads TGTGCCAGCAGCTCTCAGATTTGGACTAGCGGGAGGTGGTACGAGCAGTACTTC. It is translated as CASSSQIWTSGRWYEQYF.

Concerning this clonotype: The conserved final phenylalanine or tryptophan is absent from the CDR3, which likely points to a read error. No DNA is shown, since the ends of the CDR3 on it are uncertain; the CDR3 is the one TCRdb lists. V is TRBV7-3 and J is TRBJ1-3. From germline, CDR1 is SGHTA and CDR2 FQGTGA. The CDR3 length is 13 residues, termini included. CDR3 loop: CASSSPSGRGGST.

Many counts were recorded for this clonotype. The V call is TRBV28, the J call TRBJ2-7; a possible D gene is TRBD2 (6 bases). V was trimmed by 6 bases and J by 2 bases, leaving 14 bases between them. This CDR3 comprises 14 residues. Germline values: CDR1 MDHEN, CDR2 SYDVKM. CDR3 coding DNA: TGTGCCAGCAGCAAGGCGGGACGGACCTACGAGCAGTACTTC. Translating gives CASSKAGRTYEQYF.

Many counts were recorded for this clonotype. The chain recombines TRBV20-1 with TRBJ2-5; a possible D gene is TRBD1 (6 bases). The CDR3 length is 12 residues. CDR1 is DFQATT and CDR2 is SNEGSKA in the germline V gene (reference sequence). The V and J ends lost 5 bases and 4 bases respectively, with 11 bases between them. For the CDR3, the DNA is TGCAGTGCTTCTCAGGGGTCAGAGACCCAGTACTTC. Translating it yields CSASQGSETQYF.

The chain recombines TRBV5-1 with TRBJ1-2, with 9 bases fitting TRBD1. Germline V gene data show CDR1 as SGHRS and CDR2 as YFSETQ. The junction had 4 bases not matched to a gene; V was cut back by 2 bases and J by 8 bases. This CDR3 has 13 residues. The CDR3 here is CASSFRTGEGYTF. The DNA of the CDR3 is TGCGCCAGCAGCTTCCGGACAGGGGAAGGCTACACCTTC.

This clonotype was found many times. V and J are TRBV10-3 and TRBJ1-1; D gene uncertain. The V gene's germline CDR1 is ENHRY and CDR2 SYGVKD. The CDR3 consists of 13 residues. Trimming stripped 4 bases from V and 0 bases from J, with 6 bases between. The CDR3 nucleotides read TGTGCCATCAGTGTGCAGATGAACACTGAAGCTTTCTTT. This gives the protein CAISVQMNTEAFF.

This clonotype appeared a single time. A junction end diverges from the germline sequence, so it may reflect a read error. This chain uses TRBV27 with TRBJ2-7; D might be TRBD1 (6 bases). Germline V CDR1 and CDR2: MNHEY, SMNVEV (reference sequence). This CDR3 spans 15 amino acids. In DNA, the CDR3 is TGTGCCAGCAGTTTATATCCCCTTCAGTCGGGGACATGGAACTTC. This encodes CASSLYPLQSGTWNF.

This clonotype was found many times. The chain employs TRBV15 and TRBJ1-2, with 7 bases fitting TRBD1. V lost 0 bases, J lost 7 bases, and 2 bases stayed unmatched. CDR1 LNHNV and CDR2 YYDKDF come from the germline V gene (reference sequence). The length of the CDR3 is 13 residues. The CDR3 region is CATSRDDRAGYTF. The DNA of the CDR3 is TGTGCCACCAGCAGAGATGACAGGGCTGGCTACACCTTC.

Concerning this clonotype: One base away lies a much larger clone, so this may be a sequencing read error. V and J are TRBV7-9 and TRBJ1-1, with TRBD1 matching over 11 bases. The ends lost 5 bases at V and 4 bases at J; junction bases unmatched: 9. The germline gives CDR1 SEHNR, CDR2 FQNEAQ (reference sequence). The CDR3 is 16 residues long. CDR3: CASSQGQGAYTTEAFF. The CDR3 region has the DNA TGTGCCAGCAGCCAAGGACAGGGGGCGTATACCACTGAAGCTTTCTTT.

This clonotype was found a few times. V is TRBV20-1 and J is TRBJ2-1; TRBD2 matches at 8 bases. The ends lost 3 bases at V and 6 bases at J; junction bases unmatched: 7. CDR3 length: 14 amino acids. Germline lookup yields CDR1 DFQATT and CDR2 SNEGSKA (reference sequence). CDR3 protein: CSASDPAGGNEQFF. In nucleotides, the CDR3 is TGCAGTGCTAGCGATCCGGCGGGAGGCAATGAGCAGTTCTTC.

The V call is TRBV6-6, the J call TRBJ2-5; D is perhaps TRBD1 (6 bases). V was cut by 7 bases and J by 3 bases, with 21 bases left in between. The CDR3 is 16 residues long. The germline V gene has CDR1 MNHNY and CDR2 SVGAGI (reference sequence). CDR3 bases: TGTGCCAGCAACCCGAGGTTCGGCAGGGGAAAAGAGACCCAGTACTTC. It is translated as CASNPRFGRGKETQYF.